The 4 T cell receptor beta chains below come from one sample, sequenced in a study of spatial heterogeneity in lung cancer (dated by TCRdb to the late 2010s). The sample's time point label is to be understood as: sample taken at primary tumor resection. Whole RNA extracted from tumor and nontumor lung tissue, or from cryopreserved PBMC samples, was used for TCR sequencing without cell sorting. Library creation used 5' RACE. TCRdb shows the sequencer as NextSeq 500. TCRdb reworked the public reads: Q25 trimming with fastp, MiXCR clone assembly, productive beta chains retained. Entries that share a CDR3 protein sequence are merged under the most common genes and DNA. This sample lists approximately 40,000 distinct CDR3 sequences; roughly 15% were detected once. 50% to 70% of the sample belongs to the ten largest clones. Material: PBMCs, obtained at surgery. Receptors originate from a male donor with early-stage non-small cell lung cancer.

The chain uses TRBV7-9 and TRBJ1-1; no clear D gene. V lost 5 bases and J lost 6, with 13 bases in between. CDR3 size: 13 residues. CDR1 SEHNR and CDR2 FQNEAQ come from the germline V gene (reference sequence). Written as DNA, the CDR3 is TGTGCCAGCAGCCCCACCCCTCGGCCTGAAGCTTTCTTT. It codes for CASSPTPRPEAFF.

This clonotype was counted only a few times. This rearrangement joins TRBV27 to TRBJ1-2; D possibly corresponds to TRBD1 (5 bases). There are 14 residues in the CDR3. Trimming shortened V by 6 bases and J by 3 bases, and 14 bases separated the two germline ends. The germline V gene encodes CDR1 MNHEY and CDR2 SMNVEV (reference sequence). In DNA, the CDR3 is TGTGCCAGCAGGGACACAGGTGATTACTATGGCTACACCTTC. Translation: CASRDTGDYYGYTF.

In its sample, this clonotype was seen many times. The CDR3 bases are TGTGCCAGCAGTAAACTAGCGGTCACAGATACGCAGTATTTT. Its translation: CASSKLAVTDTQYF. The V call is TRBV28, the J call TRBJ2-3, with 8 bases fitting TRBD2. This CDR3 is built from 14 residues. The trim removed 5 bases at V and 2 bases at J, leaving 3 bases unmatched. Germline V gives CDR1 MDHEN, CDR2 SYDVKM.

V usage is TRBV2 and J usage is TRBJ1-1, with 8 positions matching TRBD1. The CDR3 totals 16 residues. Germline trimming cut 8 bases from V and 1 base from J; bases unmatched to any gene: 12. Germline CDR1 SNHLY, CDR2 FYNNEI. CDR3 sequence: CASRVGRGQRNTEAFF. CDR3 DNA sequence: TGTGCCAGCCGGGTGGGCAGGGGGCAGAGGAACACTGAAGCTTTCTTT.